A selection of T cell receptor beta chains follows, all from one sample in a study of T cells after yellow fever vaccination. TCRdb analysed the 5' RACE reads with MiXCR anew, one entry per CDR3 protein. The table lists about 260,000 distinct CDR3 sequences, roughly 3.5% of them singletons, with about 20% in the top ten. Sequenced here: PBMCs, sampled 15 days after the yellow fever booster vaccination. The receptors here all came from a man between 18 and 35 years old who received the YFV17D yellow fever vaccine. The CDR3 runs from the conserved cysteine through the conserved F or W. The D gene is left open where the match is weak. The size entry gives how often the clone was seen (once, few, many) or a class if it is expanded.

cdr3_aa	cdr3_nt	j_call	clone_size	d_call	v_call
CASSLTGYNSPLHF	TGTGCCAGCAGTCTGACAGGGTATAATTCACCCCTCCACTTT	TRBJ1-6	many	TRBD1	TRBV7-3
CASSPGFPELADSTDTQYF	TGTGCCAGCAGCCCGGGGTTCCCTGAACTAGCGGATTCCACAGATACGCAGTATTTT	TRBJ2-3	many	TRBD2	TRBV4-2
CASSQDPGQGWFEQFF	TGCGCCAGCAGCCAAGATCCAGGACAGGGGTGGTTTGAGCAGTTCTTC	TRBJ2-1	many	TRBD1	TRBV4-3
CASRLEGIRTGSGRMNTEAFF	TGTGCAAGTCGCTTAGAGGGAATCCGGACGGGGTCAGGGAGGATGAACACTGAAGCTTTCTTT	TRBJ1-1	few	NA	TRBV12-2
CASSSGKRGYGYTF	TGTGCCAGCAGCTCGGGGAAGAGGGGCTATGGCTACACCTTC	TRBJ1-2	many	NA	TRBV12-3/TRBV12-4
CASSLVGAGLAARTDTQYF	TGTGCCAGCAGCTTAGTTGGAGCGGGGCTAGCGGCACGCACAGATACGCAGTATTTT	TRBJ2-3	many	TRBD2	TRBV7-9
CASSSPTRGTEAFF	TGCGCCAGCAGCTCCCCCACCCGGGGCACTGAAGCTTTCTTT	TRBJ1-1	many	NA	TRBV5-1
CASSLRGEPNQPQHF	TGCGCCAGCAGCTTACGTGGCGAACCCAATCAGCCCCAGCATTTT	TRBJ1-5	many	NA	TRBV5-1
CASSLAPTSGGKGYEQYF	TGCGCCAGCAGCTTGGCTCCGACTAGCGGGGGGAAAGGCTACGAGCAGTACTTC	TRBJ2-7	many	TRBD2	TRBV5-1
CARLCWQESNQPQHF	TGTGCCAGGCTTTGCTGGCAGGAGAGCAATCAGCCCCAGCATTTT	TRBJ1-5	many	NA	TRBV28